This T cell receptor (beta chain) appears in the sequencing data of a study of blood T cell repertoires in COVID-19. About the research overall: Samples came from the United States, Italy and Spain, spanning acute and convalescent COVID-19. From T cells, B-cell-depleted T cells, or PBMCs came the material, which was cDNA or gDNA.

In the source study's methods: Estimation of nucleated cell counts relied on the amplification of reference gene primers. The assay was immunoSEQ multiplex PCR, and TCRdb's table has in-frame clones only and misses some. The V and J calls and clone size come from that table; D and trimming were worked out from the DNA. The sample lists about 140,000 clones, 80% to 90% occurring once. Germline values: CDR1 SGHTA, CDR2 FQGNSA. V lost 1 base and J lost 7, with 13 bases in between. CDR3 length: 14 residues. The V gene is TRBV7-2, the J gene TRBJ1-2, with D hard to call. Sequenced input: peripheral blood. The TCR comes from a woman aged 55-70 years with acute or convalescent COVID-19. The CDR3 spells CASSLDRLSSGYTF. The CDR3 DNA sequence: TGTGCCAGCAGCTTAGATCGTCTAAGTTCTGGCTACACCTTC.